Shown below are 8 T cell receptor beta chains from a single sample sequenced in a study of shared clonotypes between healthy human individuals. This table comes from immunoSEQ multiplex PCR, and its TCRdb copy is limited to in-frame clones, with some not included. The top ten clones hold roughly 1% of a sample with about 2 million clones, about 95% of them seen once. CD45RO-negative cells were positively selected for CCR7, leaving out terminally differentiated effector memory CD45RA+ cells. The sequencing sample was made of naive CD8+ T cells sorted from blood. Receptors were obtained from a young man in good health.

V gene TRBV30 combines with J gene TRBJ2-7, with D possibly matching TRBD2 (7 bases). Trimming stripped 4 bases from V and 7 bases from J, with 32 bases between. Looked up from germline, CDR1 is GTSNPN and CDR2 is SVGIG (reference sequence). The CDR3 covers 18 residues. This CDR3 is CAWINGTNEPLRAGEQYF. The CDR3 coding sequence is TGTGCCTGGATCAACGGGACAAACGAACCCTTGAGAGCGGGAGAGCAGTACTTC.

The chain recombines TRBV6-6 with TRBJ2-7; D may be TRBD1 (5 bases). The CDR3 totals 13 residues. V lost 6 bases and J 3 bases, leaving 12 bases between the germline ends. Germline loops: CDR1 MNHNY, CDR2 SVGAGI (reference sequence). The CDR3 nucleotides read TGTGCCAGCAGCCCAGACAGTGACTACGAGCAGTACTTC. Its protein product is CASSPDSDYEQYF.

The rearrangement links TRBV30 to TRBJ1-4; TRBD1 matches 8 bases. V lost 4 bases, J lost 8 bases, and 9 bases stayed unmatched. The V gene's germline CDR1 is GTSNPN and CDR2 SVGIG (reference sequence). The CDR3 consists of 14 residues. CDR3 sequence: CAWTAGQGEEKLFF. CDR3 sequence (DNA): TGTGCCTGGACCGCTGGACAGGGAGAGGAAAAACTGTTTTTT.

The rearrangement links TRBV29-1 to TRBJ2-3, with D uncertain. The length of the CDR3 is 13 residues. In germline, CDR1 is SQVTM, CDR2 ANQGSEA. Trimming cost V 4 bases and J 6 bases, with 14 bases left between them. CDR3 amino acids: CSVVGILSDTQYF. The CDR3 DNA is TGCAGCGTTGTAGGGATCCTGTCGGATACGCAGTATTTT.

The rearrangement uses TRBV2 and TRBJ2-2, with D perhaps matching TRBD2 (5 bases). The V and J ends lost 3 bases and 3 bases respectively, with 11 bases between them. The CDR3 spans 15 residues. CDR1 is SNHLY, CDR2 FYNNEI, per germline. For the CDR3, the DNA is TGTGCCAGCAGTGAGGAGGTCTCATACACCGGGGAGCTGTTTTTT. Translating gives CASSEEVSYTGELFF.

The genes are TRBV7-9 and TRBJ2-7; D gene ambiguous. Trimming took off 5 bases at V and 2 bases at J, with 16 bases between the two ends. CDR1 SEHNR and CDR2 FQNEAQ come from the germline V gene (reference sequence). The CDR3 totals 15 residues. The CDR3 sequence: CASSRHTDGTYEQYF. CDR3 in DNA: TGTGCCAGCAGCCGCCATACCGACGGAACCTACGAGCAGTACTTC.

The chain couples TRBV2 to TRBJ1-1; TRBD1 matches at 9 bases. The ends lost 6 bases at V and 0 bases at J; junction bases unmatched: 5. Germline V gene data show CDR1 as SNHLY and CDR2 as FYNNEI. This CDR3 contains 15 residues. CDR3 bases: TGTGCCAGCAGGAAGACAGGGGGAATGAACACTGAAGCTTTCTTT. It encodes CASRKTGGMNTEAFF.

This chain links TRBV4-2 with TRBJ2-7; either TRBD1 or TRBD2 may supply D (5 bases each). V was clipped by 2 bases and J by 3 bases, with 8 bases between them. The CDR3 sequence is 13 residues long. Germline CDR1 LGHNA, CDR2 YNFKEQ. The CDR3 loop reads CASSQRGNYEQYF. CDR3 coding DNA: TGTGCCAGCAGCCAACGGGGCAACTACGAGCAGTACTTC.